This T cell receptor beta chain originates from a study of CD8+CD57+ T cells in acquired aplastic anemia. The CDR3 is made up of 14 amino acids. Per the germline V gene, CDR1 is MGHDK and CDR2 is SYGVNS. V shed 5 bases and J shed 0 bases, with 8 bases lying between them. This clonotype has at least ten counts. The template for TCR beta VDJ and CDR3 sequence profiling was genomic DNA. One entry per CDR3 protein results from TCRdb running MiXCR on the reads. The data show 90,000 to 130,000 distinct CDR3 sequences, 40% to 65% seen once. The chain recombines TRBV25-1 with TRBJ1-3, with D unclear. Input material: sorted CD4+, CD8+, or CD8+CD57+ T cells (not recorded which) from PBMCs. The TCR was taken from a human donor in good health, serving as a control. The CDR3, as DNA: TGTGCCAGCAGTAACCTAATCTCTGGAAACACCATATATTTT. It codes for CASSNLISGNTIYF.